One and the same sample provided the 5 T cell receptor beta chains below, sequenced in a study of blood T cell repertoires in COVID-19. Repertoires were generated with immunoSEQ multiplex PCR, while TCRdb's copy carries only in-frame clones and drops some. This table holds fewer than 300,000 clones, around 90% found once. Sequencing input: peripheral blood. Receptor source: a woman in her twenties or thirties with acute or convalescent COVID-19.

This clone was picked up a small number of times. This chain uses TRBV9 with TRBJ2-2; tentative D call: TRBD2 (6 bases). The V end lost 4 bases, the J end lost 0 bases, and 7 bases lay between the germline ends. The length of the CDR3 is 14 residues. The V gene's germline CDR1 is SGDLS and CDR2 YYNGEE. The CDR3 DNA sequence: TGTGCCAGCAGCCGACTAGCGAACACCGGGGAGCTGTTTTTT. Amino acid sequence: CASSRLANTGELFF.

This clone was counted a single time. The CDR3 loop is CASRIRDSSYEQYF. DNA for the CDR3: TGTGCCAGTAGGATACGGGACAGTTCCTACGAGCAGTACTTC. The V call is TRBV19, the J call TRBJ2-7; 7 nucleotides align to TRBD1. This CDR3 has 14 residues. Losses at the gene ends were 6 bases for V and 1 base for J; bases not matched to a gene: 6. From germline, CDR1 is LNHDA and CDR2 SQIVND (reference sequence).

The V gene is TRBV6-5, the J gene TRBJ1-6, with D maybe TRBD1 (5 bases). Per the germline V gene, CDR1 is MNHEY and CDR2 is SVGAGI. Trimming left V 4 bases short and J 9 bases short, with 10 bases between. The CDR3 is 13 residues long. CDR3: CASSSGVSSPLHF. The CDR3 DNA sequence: TGTGCCAGCAGTTCGGGGGTCAGTTCACCCCTCCACTTT.

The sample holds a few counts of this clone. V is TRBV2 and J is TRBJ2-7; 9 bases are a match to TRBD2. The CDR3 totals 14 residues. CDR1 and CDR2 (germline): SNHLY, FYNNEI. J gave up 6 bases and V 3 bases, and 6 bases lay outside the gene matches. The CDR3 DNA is TGTGCCAGCAGTGACGGCGGGAGGGAGTCCGAGCAGTACTTC. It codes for CASSDGGRESEQYF.

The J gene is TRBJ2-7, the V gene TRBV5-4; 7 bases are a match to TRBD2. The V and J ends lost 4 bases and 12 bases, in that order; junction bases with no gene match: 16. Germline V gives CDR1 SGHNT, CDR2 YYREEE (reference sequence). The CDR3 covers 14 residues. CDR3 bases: TGTGCCAGCAGCCTGGACCGGGGGGTGGGGAGTCTGTACTTC. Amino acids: CASSLDRGVGSLYF.